The 16 T cell receptor beta chains below all came from one sample that was sequenced in a study of blood T cell repertoires in COVID-19. Profiling relied on immunoSEQ multiplex PCR, and the TCRdb table lists in-frame clones only, not all of them. The data hold 100,000 or so clones, with roughly 82% observed a single time. Sequencing was done on a sample of peripheral blood. The receptors were sampled from a man between 65 and 80 years old with active or convalescent COVID-19.

J is TRBJ1-2 and V is TRBV5-1, with TRBD1 identical over 10 bases. This CDR3 has 17 amino acids. With V trimmed by 4 bases and J by 7 bases, 16 bases remained unmatched. Germline CDR1 and CDR2: SGHRS and YFSETQ. CDR3 region: CASSPRPGTGAGAGYTF. CDR3 in DNA: TGCGCCAGCAGCCCCCGTCCCGGGACAGGGGCCGGTGCTGGCTACACCTTC.

This clone was picked up one time. This chain uses TRBV7-8 with TRBJ2-2; D may be TRBD2 (5 bases). This CDR3 has 14 amino acids. Trimming left V 1 base short and J 4 bases short, with 7 bases between. Germline CDR1 is SGHVS and CDR2 is FQNEAQ. The CDR3 sequence is CASSLDGSTGELFF. CDR3 coding DNA: TGTGCCAGCAGCTTAGATGGGAGCACCGGGGAGCTGTTTTTT.

The count of this clone is one. This rearrangement joins TRBV15 to TRBJ1-5; D remains unclear. V gave up 5 bases and J gave up 0 bases, with 5 bases separating them. Germline V gene lookup returns CDR1 LNHNV and CDR2 YYDKDF (reference sequence). CDR3 length equals 13 residues. The CDR3 DNA follows: TGTGCCACCAGCCTTAATAGCAATCAGCCCCAGCATTTT. It yields the protein CATSLNSNQPQHF.

Worth noting for this clone: One end of the junction fails to match germline, which may point to a read error. V is TRBV6-5 and J is TRBJ2-1; 10 nucleotides line up with TRBD2. CDR3 length: 13 residues. Germline V CDR1 and CDR2: MNHEY, SVGAGI. The CDR3 here is CASSYTSGAHGVF. CDR3 bases: TGTGCCAGCAGTTACACTAGCGGGGCTCATGGTGTCTTC.

This clone was detected only a few times. The chain is built from TRBV30 and TRBJ2-3; the match to TRBD2 covers 8 bases. Germline-derived CDR1 and CDR2 are GTSNPN and SVGIG (reference sequence). The CDR3 has 13 residues. V lost 5 bases, J lost 3 bases, and 4 bases stayed unmatched. In nucleotides, the CDR3 is TGTGCCTGGGATGGCGGGGGGACAGATACGCAGTATTTT. Amino acid sequence: CAWDGGGTDTQYF.

V usage is TRBV7-8 and J usage is TRBJ2-1; 7 bases match TRBD1. This CDR3 is 14 amino acids long. Germline V gene lookup returns CDR1 SGHVS and CDR2 FQNEAQ. With 7 bases clipped from V and 5 bases from J, the junction kept 8 bases outside the gene matches. The CDR3 is CASNLGTAHNEQFF. For the CDR3, the DNA is TGTGCCAGCAACTTGGGGACAGCCCACAATGAGCAGTTCTTC.

The chain uses TRBV5-6 and TRBJ2-5, with TRBD1 as a possible D gene (6 bases). Germline loops: CDR1 SGHDT, CDR2 YYEEEE. V dropped 5 bases and J dropped 4 bases, with 9 bases sitting between them. The CDR3 spans 12 residues. Here the CDR3 reads CASSRRGETQYF. The CDR3 DNA sequence: TGTGCCAGCAGTCGCAGGGGAGAGACCCAGTACTTC.

The chain couples TRBV19 to TRBJ1-1, with D possibly matching TRBD1 (5 bases). The CDR3 has 13 residues. CDR1 and CDR2 from the germline V gene are LNHDA and SQIVND (reference sequence). Between the trimmed V and J ends, which lost 11 bases and 1 base, there was a span of 14 bases. CDR3 in DNA: TGTGCCTCAAGCCAGGGCCCGAACACTGAAGCTTTCTTT. As protein: CASSQGPNTEAFF.

The chain carries TRBV4-3 and TRBJ2-7; weak D call: TRBD1 (6 bases). The CDR3 contains 15 residues. The V end lost 0 bases, the J end lost 0 bases, and 9 bases lay between the germline ends. In germline, CDR1 is LGHNA, CDR2 YSLEER. The CDR3 loop is CASSQETGSSYEQYF. The CDR3 coding sequence is TGCGCCAGCAGCCAAGAAACAGGGAGCTCCTACGAGCAGTACTTC.

The rearrangement uses TRBV10-3 and TRBJ1-5; 10 bases are a match to TRBD1. CDR3 length: 16 residues. Trimming cost V 0 bases and J 1 base; bases outside gene matches: 0. Germline CDR1 reads ENHRY; CDR2 reads SYGVKD. The CDR3 reads CAISESGQGSNQPQHF. The CDR3 DNA reads TGTGCCATCAGTGAGTCGGGACAGGGGAGCAATCAGCCCCAGCATTTT.

The V and J genes are TRBV19 and TRBJ1-3; 7 bases align to TRBD1. This CDR3 contains 15 residues. V lost 4 bases, J lost 11 bases, and 14 bases stayed unmatched. Germline V gene sequence: CDR1 LNHDA, CDR2 SQIVND (reference sequence). CDR3: CASSTEGATTSPIYF. CDR3 DNA: TGTGCCAGTAGTACGGAGGGGGCTACTACGAGCCCCATATATTTT.

This clone showed up just a few times. This chain connects TRBV10-2 to TRBJ2-1, with 10 bases that match TRBD2. V was pared by 7 bases and J by 5 bases, with 23 bases of the junction left unmatched. Per the germline V gene, CDR1 is WSHSY and CDR2 is SAAADI. The length of the CDR3 is 20 residues. CDR3 sequence (DNA): TGCGCCAGCATGCTCCATACAAGCGGGGGGGCCTCTCTTCTTAACAATGAGCAGTTCTTC. It is translated as CASMLHTSGGASLLNNEQFF.

The V and J genes are TRBV6-5 and TRBJ1-1; D not resolved. Germline values: CDR1 MNHEY, CDR2 SVGAGI. This CDR3 region has 13 residues. Trimming removed 8 bases from V and 4 bases from J, with 14 bases in between. CDR3 sequence: CASLRGFGTEAFF. The CDR3 DNA follows: TGTGCCAGCCTCCGGGGTTTTGGCACTGAAGCTTTCTTT.

V gene TRBV19 combines with J gene TRBJ2-1, with a possible D match to TRBD1 (6 bases). V lost 6 bases, J lost 5 bases, and 17 bases lay in between. The CDR3 contains 15 residues. Germline assignment: CDR1 LNHDA and CDR2 SQIVND (reference sequence). The CDR3 bases are TGTGCCAGTAGGATCAGGGGCGTCTCGGACAATGAGCAGTTCTTC. This translates into CASRIRGVSDNEQFF.

With regard to this clone: Other DNA sequences in the same sample also yield this CDR3. The rearrangement uses TRBV27 and TRBJ1-5; 7 bases line up with TRBD1. Germline V gives CDR1 MNHEY, CDR2 SMNVEV (reference sequence). The CDR3 consists of 13 residues. The trim removed 3 bases at V and 7 bases at J, leaving 3 bases unmatched. The CDR3 protein is CASSLEGQQPQHF. In DNA form, the CDR3 reads TGTGCCAGCAGTTTGGAGGGACAGCAGCCCCAGCATTTT.

The chain combines TRBV7-8 with TRBJ2-7; the D gene is possibly TRBD1 (5 bases). Germline V gene lookup returns CDR1 SGHVS and CDR2 FQNEAQ. Trimming shortened V by 6 bases and J by 4 bases, and 19 bases separated the two germline ends. The length of the CDR3 is 15 residues. CDR3 bases: TGTGCCAGCAGAGTAGACAGTGGACGGTATTACGAGCAGTACTTC. Protein: CASRVDSGRYYEQYF.